This TCR beta chain is drawn from a study of T-cell reconstitution after alpha-beta-depleted transplantation in children (dated by TCRdb to the mid-2010s). As for the study more broadly: The study quantitatively tracked T-cell immune reconstitution after TCRalphabeta/CD19-depleted allogeneic hematopoietic cell transplantation in children using TCR repertoire profiling. Overall study outcomes, separate from this receptor: Apparently early alphabetaT-cell count recovery about two months after transplant reportedly relied on only several hundred rapidly expanded clones derived from non-depleted graft cells. Hyperexpanded clone frequencies declined over subsequent months; after one year, T-cell counts and TCRbeta diversity were mostly attributed to newly produced T cells. In some patients, high TCRbeta diversity at day 60 was attributed to recipient T cells and intrathymic progenitors that had survived conditioning.

The library was prepared using PCR. The sequencer was an Illumina HiSeq 2500. TCR libraries were prepared with molecular barcoding, using unique molecular identifiers to normalize TCRbeta repertoire quantification. Clones were called with MiXCR by TCRdb after fastp trimmed the public reads at Q25, and only in-frame beta chains were retained. Each CDR3 protein gets just one entry, which takes the most common genes and DNA from the rows behind it. The sample table shows roughly 340,000 distinct CDR3 sequences, and 15% to 20% are seen once. The ten top clones hold about 41% of the sample. The CDR3 has 15 amino acids, counting the end cysteine and phenylalanine. The DNA shown is the 45-base CDR3, in frame from base 1. The germline ends are 13 bases apart after V is trimmed by 0 bases and J by 7 bases. The germline V gene (reference sequence) provides CDR1 LNHNV and CDR2 YYDKDF. Interpreted using the paper, the treatment or condition label stands for: allogeneic hematopoietic cell transplantation with graft depleted of TCRalphabeta T cells and CD19 B cells. The children who served as transplant recipients had been given grafts of TCRalphabeta/CD19-depleted allogeneic hematopoietic cells.

Comments on this clonotype: This clone's antigen is unknown. Nothing much larger sits one base from this clone, and base qualities are not available.

The receptor chain draws on TRBV15 and TRBJ1-5; matching of 5 bases hints at TRBD1 as the D gene. This clonotype was obtained from a male patient between 2 and 10 years old who had a stem cell transplant for acute lymphoblastic leukemia, so the T cells may come from the graft donor. Sequenced material: PBMCs, mostly from graft donor cells, taken 360 days after TCRalphabeta/CD19-depleted stem cell transplant. The CDR3: CATSRDGRGRQPQHF. The sequenced DNA: TGTGCCACCAGCAGAGATGGAAGGGGAAGGCAGCCCCAGCATTTT.